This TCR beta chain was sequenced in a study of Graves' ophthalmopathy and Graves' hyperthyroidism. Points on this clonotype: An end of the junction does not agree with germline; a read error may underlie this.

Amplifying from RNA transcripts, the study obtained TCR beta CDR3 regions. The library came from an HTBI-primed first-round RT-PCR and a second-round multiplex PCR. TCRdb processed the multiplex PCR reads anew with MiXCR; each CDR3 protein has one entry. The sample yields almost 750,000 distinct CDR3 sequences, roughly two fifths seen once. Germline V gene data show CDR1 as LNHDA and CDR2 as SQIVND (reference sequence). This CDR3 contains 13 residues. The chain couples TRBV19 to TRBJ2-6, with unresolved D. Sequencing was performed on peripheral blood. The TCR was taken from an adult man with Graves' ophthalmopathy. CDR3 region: CARSLSGANVLTF. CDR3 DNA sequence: TGTGCCCGTAGCCTCTCTGGGGCCAACGTCCTGACTTTC.